The subject of this entry is one T cell receptor (beta chain). The method was immunoSEQ multiplex PCR; TCRdb's version includes in-frame clones alone and lacks a portion of them. Of more than 10,000 clones listed, 50% to 75% are singletons. This sample is part of a study of CD4+ T cells in melanoma. The CDR3 extends over 15 amino acids. The germline gives CDR1 MNHEY, CDR2 SVGAGI. V was clipped by 8 bases and J by 7 bases, with 20 bases between them. The receptor's source is a human donor with melanoma. Input material: cells from a culture (not recorded whether cultured in vitro). V is TRBV6-5 and J is TRBJ2-2; D unresolved. CDR3 nucleotide sequence: TGTGCCAGCGGCCCAACTCTAAGTGTGCTCGGGGAGCTGTTTTTT. The encoded protein is CASGPTLSVLGELFF.